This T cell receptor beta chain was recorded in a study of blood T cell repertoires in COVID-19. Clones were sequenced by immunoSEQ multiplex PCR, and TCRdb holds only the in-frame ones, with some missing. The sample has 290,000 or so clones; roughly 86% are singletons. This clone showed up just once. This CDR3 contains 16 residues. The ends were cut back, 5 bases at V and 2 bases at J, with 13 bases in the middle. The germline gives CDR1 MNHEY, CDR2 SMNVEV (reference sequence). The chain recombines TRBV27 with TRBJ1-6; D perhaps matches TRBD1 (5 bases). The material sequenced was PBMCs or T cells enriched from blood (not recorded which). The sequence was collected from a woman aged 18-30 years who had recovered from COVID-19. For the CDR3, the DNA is TGTGCCAGCAGTCTCTCGGGGGGGGCCTATAATTCACCCCTCCACTTT. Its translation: CASSLSGGAYNSPLHF.